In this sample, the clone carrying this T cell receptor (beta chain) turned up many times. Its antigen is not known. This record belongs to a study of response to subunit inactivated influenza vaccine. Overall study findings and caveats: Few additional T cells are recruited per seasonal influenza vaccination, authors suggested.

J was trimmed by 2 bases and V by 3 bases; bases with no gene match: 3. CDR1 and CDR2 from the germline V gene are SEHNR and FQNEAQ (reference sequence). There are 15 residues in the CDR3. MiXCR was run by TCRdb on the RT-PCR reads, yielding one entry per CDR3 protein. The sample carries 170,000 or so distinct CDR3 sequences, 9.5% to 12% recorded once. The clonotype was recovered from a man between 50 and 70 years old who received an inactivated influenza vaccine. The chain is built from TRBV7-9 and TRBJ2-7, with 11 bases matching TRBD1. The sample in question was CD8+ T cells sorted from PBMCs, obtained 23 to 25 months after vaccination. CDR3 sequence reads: CASSFGTGGPYEQYF. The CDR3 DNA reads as TGTGCCAGCAGCTTCGGGACAGGGGGTCCCTACGAGCAGTACTTC.